This T cell receptor (beta chain) was found in a study of blood T cell repertoires in COVID-19 (TCRdb year 2020). In the study overall: Collaborator samples came from the United States, Italy and Spain and covered acute and convalescent phases of COVID-19. Where HLA class I and class II types were available, the types were taken from metadata supplied by the sample provider, not from assay-based typing. The dataset comprised deeply sampled blood TCRbeta repertoires from subjects exposed to, actively infected with, or recovered from COVID-19. The prospective study material was composed of cDNA or gDNA derived from T cells, B-cell-depleted T cells, or PBMCs. A freely available public database, intended as a resource for researchers studying the immune response to SARS-CoV-2, is where the repertoires were released. Nearly every sample came with metadata listing a de-identified subject ID, COVID-19 status, age in years and sex. The samples were drawn from two sources: the first 160 participants of the ongoing ImmuneRACE study, and over 1,000 subjects contributed by 6 global collaborators.

TCRbeta CDR3 regions were amplified from genomic DNA using the immunoSEQ Assay, a bias-controlled multiplex PCR. The authors' pipeline ran thus. The number of nucleated cells in each sample was estimated from the amplification of reference gene primers within the assay. Sequence reads were collapsed and filtered to measure the absolute abundance of every unique TCRbeta CDR3 rearrangement. For each sample, productive Simpson clonality was calculated as the square root of Simpson's diversity index across productive rearrangements. TCRdb took this table from immuneACCESS and kept in-frame rearrangements with V and J called. Such tables lack part of the clones; where checked against another copy, unresolved V genes explain under half of the gap, and the rest is unexplained. V and J calls and clone size come straight from that table; D and trimming were deduced from the DNA. In all, the sample holds under 90,000 clones, and 70% to 90% of those were seen once. The ten largest account for around 2.8% of the sample.

After removal of 0 bases from V and 12 bases from J, the junction retains 13 bases not matched to a gene. As encoded in the germline V gene, CDR1 is SGHRS while CDR2 is YFSETQ. The CDR3 starts with the cysteine, ends with the phenylalanine, and has 15 residues. Just CDR3 DNA is preserved here, 45 bases in frame from base 1. Collaborating institutions collected whole blood in K2EDTA tubes following their own protocols. Collaborator samples were shipped for TCRbeta analysis as frozen whole blood, isolated PBMCs, or DNA extracted from either sample type. To note about this clone: Its antigen specificity is not known. Base qualities are not recorded, but no much larger clone differs from it by a single base.

The paper's findings and limits, for the study overall: The amount of clinical and demographic metadata varied by source and participant and was provided uncurated.

Sample: peripheral blood. The sequence was collected from a man in his 70s with active or convalescent COVID-19. Recombination linked TRBV5-1 to TRBJ2-5; 8 bases in the junction line up with TRBD2. Here the CDR3 is given as CASSLEVSGAGVEYF. At the DNA level, the sequence is TGCGCCAGCAGCTTGGAGGTTTCGGGAGCGGGGGTAGAGTACTTC.